The following is a TCR beta chain sequence with its context. Its matching antigen is unknown. This sample is part of a study of identical twins. Study outcomes and limitations: Within cord blood, abundant beta clonotypes carried fewer insertions, but memory repertoires showed no such trend.

The germline V gene encodes CDR1 KGHDR and CDR2 SFDVKD. The V end lost 10 bases, the J end lost 3 bases, and 7 bases lay between the germline ends. The CDR3 contains 11 residues. Via MiXCR, TCRdb re-called the 5' RACE reads, giving one row per CDR3 protein. The sample carries 1.5 million to 2 million distinct CDR3 sequences, under 35% recorded once. The receptor's source is a newborn girl in good health. The specimen was cord blood. The chain employs TRBV24-1 and TRBJ2-3; no reliable D call. In nucleotides, the CDR3 is TGTGCCACTGCTACAACAGATACGCAGTATTTT. It encodes CATATTDTQYF.